This T cell receptor beta chain came from a study of OX40 agonist ivuxolimab in advanced cancers. Prior autoimmune disease or systemic immunosuppression barred patients. Some clones are missing from TCRdb's copy, which holds only in-frame ones; the method was immunoSEQ multiplex PCR. Here the sample spans more than 75,000 clones, around four fifths being singletons. The CDR3 is made up of 15 amino acids. Germline CDR1 MNHNS, CDR2 SASEGT. Germline trimming cut 7 bases from V and 4 bases from J; bases unmatched to any gene: 10. Findings and caveats of the study: Certain nonresponding patients likewise had low normalized T-cell clonal expansion. CD4+ and CD8+ blood T cells expanded clonally by week 6 at 0.1 to 3.0 mg/kg. Researchers did not determine the expanded peripheral T cells' antigen specificity.

Points on this clone: Its antigen is still unknown.

The V and J genes are TRBV6-1 and TRBJ2-3; 8 bases fit TRBD2. The receptor comes from an adult with an advanced solid tumor such as melanoma, head and neck, liver or kidney cancer. Sequenced material: CD4+ or CD8+ T cells sorted from blood, taken in a trial of the OX40 agonist ivuxolimab. DNA of the CDR3: TGTGCCAGCAAACACCAGGGACTAGTTTCAGATACGCAGTATTTT. This translates into CASKHQGLVSDTQYF.